The 32 T cell receptor beta chains presented below share a single source sample, sequenced in a study of blood T cells in healthy people across ages. Primers used in a second PCR of roughly 7 to 12 cycles were a sample-barcoded 5' primer and a J-beta primer mix. TCRdb fed the 5' RACE reads into MiXCR, producing one record per CDR3 protein. The sample holds 1.5 million to 2 million distinct CDR3 sequences; 25% to 30% are singletons and the top ten take about 8%. The sample taken for sequencing was blood. These receptors came from a woman younger than 45 in good health.

This clonotype was seen more than once but under ten times. This may stem from a read error, because a much larger clone lies one nucleotide away. CDR3 residues: CASSYPENRVYEQYF. The CDR3 bases are TGTGCCAGCAGTTACCCGGAAAACAGGGTTTACGAGCAGTACTTC. The chain has TRBV6-5 and TRBJ2-7, with a possible D match to TRBD1 (6 bases). V gave up 2 bases and J gave up 4 bases, with 15 bases separating them. CDR3 size: 15 residues. The germline CDR1 and CDR2 sequences are MNHEY and SVGAGI.

Concerning this clonotype: Here the CDR3 omits its conserved ending phenylalanine or tryptophan, so a read error is the likely source. The chain's CDR3 is CASSAGGAGGYTC. The CDR3 coding sequence is TGTGCCAGCAGTGCAGGGGGCGCGGGTGGCTACACCTGC. V is TRBV27 and J is TRBJ1-2; 8 nucleotides match TRBD1. Losses at the gene ends were 5 bases for V and 7 bases for J; bases not matched to a gene: 6. From germline, CDR1 is MNHEY and CDR2 SMNVEV (reference sequence). The length of the CDR3 is 13 residues.

This clonotype has only a few counts. The chain is built from TRBV28 and TRBJ2-5; D ambiguous. Germline V CDR1 and CDR2: MDHEN, SYDVKM. V was clipped by 8 bases and J by 1 base, with 23 bases between them. This CDR3 contains 17 residues. The CDR3 region is CASLALGSGRTQETQYF. Here the CDR3 DNA reads TGTGCCAGCCTGGCGCTCGGATCAGGTCGAACCCAAGAGACCCAGTACTTC.

This clonotype came up many times. The gene calls are TRBV15 and TRBJ2-7; a weak D match, TRBD1 (6 bases). Germline V CDR1 and CDR2: LNHNV, YYDKDF (reference sequence). V was pared by 4 bases and J by 0 bases, with 13 bases between. The length of the CDR3 is 15 residues. The CDR3 sequence: CATSIFATGSYEQYF. In nucleotides, the CDR3 is TGTGCCACCAGCATTTTCGCGACAGGCTCCTACGAGCAGTACTTC.

V usage is TRBV6-6 and J usage is TRBJ1-5; D remains ambiguous. V shed 4 bases and J shed 6 bases, with 10 bases lying between them. The germline V gene encodes CDR1 MNHNY and CDR2 SVGAGI (reference sequence). The CDR3 consists of 13 residues. The CDR3 here is CASSSLPGQPQHF. Here the CDR3 DNA reads TGTGCCAGCAGTTCCCTCCCAGGTCAGCCCCAGCATTTT.

This clonotype turned up a few times. The chain is built from TRBV11-2 and TRBJ2-1; a possible D gene is TRBD1 (5 bases). Per the germline V gene, CDR1 is SGHAT and CDR2 is FQNNGV. This CDR3 comprises 16 residues. V dropped 0 bases and J dropped 0 bases, with 9 bases sitting between them. CDR3 loop: CASSLDRRGSYNEQFF. DNA of the CDR3: TGTGCCAGCAGCTTAGATCGAAGGGGCTCCTACAATGAGCAGTTCTTC.

This clonotype was counted ten times or more. V gene TRBV6-4 combines with J gene TRBJ1-2; TRBD1 matches at 10 bases. This CDR3 spans 14 amino acids. V shed 5 bases, J shed 3 bases, and the junction held 3 bases outside the gene matches. Germline CDR1 MRHNA, CDR2 SNTAGT. The CDR3 loop reads CASSPDRGDYGYTF. The DNA of the CDR3 is TGTGCCAGCAGTCCGGACAGGGGGGACTATGGCTACACCTTC.

The chain recombines TRBV7-2 with TRBJ2-5; 7 bases map to TRBD2. Germline V lookup: CDR1 SGHTA, CDR2 FQGNSA. This CDR3 contains 17 residues. The V and J ends lost 2 bases and 4 bases, in that order; junction bases with no gene match: 13. The CDR3 nucleotides read TGTGCCAGCAGCTTATCTGTAAAGGGAGTAGCGGGAGAGACCCAGTACTTC. Protein sequence: CASSLSVKGVAGETQYF.

Worth noting for this clonotype: A read error may account for a junction end that differs from germline. V gene TRBV4-1 combines with J gene TRBJ2-4; D gene unclear. The closer fit of TRBJ2-7 to the DNA end suggests the J call may be wrong. The CDR3 covers 13 residues. Germline loops: CDR1 MGHRA, CDR2 YSYEKL. The CDR3 region is CVSSQVSSYEQYF. Here the CDR3 DNA reads TGCGTCAGCAGCCAAGTATCCTCCTACGAGCAGTACTTC.

This clonotype was seen many times. The chain joins TRBV7-3 to TRBJ2-1; a weak D match, TRBD1 (5 bases). Germline V gene lookup returns CDR1 SGHTA and CDR2 FQGTGA. Deletions cut 5 bases from V and 9 bases from J, with 11 bases between. The CDR3 runs 12 residues. The CDR3 DNA sequence: TGTGCCAGCAGCCCCCCAAGGGGTGAGCAGTTCTTC. Translating it yields CASSPPRGEQFF.

There are a few counts of this clonotype. The genes are TRBV27 and TRBJ1-4; tentative D call: TRBD1 (6 bases). V was pared by 4 bases and J by 7 bases, with 13 bases between. The CDR3 consists of 14 residues. Germline lookup yields CDR1 MNHEY and CDR2 SMNVEV (reference sequence). CDR3 residues: CASSWRGSGEKLFF. The CDR3 DNA sequence: TGTGCCAGCAGTTGGAGGGGGTCAGGTGAAAAACTGTTTTTT.

This clonotype was picked up a small number of times. V gene TRBV9 combines with J gene TRBJ2-3; no clear D gene. There are 13 residues in the CDR3. CDR1 is SGDLS, CDR2 YYNGEE, per germline. V was pared by 0 bases and J by 6 bases, with 8 bases between. CDR3 sequence: CASSVGPPDTQYF. The CDR3 DNA follows: TGTGCCAGCAGCGTAGGACCGCCCGATACGCAGTATTTT.

This clonotype has at least ten counts. V gene TRBV4-1 combines with J gene TRBJ2-7; the match to TRBD2 covers 9 bases. Germline loops: CDR1 MGHRA, CDR2 YSYEKL. The CDR3 length is 16 residues. The V segment lost 4 bases and the J segment 2 bases; nucleotides outside the gene matches: 9. CDR3 nucleotides: TGCGCCAGCAGCCTCGATCGAGCGGGGGGTCCCTACGAGCAGTACTTC. Translation: CASSLDRAGGPYEQYF.

This clonotype occurred a few times. The rearrangement uses TRBV7-2 and TRBJ2-1, with TRBD2 matching 10 bases. V dropped 5 bases and J dropped 10; count of bases not matched to a gene: 14. The germline CDR1 and CDR2 sequences are SGHTA and FQGNSA. The CDR3 runs to 16 residues. The CDR3 DNA reads as TGTGCCAGCAGCCCCCAGAGGCGTAGCGGGGGGCACGAGCAGTTCTTC. This encodes CASSPQRRSGGHEQFF.

This clonotype showed up just a few times. The V and J genes are TRBV7-9 and TRBJ2-7, with TRBD2 as a possible D gene (6 bases). CDR1 and CDR2 (germline): SEHNR, FQNEAQ (reference sequence). The CDR3 totals 16 residues. V was clipped by 5 bases and J by 0 bases, with 17 bases between them. The CDR3 protein is CASSPSKRAASYEQYF. The CDR3 DNA follows: TGTGCCAGCAGCCCATCTAAGCGGGCGGCCTCCTACGAGCAGTACTTC.

Remarks on this clonotype: The junction departs from germline at one end; a sequencing error may be responsible. The chain combines TRBV25-1 with TRBJ2-5; TRBD2 aligns across 7 bases. The end of the DNA aligns better with TRBJ2-7, so the J call may be wrong. The CDR3 consists of 15 residues. Germline V gene data show CDR1 as MGHDK and CDR2 as SYGVNS. Here the CDR3 DNA reads TGCGCCAGCAGTGATGGGGCTAGCGGCTCCTACGAGCAGTACTTC. Amino acids: CASSDGASGSYEQYF.

The V gene is TRBV6-5, the J gene TRBJ1-2; 7 bases fit TRBD1. Germline assignment: CDR1 MNHEY and CDR2 SVGAGI. CDR3 length: 16 amino acids. V shed 5 bases, J shed 7 bases, and the junction held 16 bases outside the gene matches. The CDR3 DNA sequence: TGTGCCAGCAGTACGGAGGGCGGGACAGCTGATGGTGGCTACACCTTC. Translation gives CASSTEGGTADGGYTF.

CDR3 DNA: TGTGCCAGCAGCTTAGTCCTAGGGCGACCGAACACCGGGGAGCTGTTTTTT. It encodes CASSLVLGRPNTGELFF. The genes are TRBV11-2 and TRBJ2-2; D is unresolved. CDR3 length: 17 amino acids. CDR1 and CDR2 from the germline V gene are SGHAT and FQNNGV. V was pared by 1 base and J by 0 bases, with 12 bases between.

With regard to this clonotype: This may arise from a read error, as a much more abundant clone is one base away. The chain has TRBV20-1 and TRBJ2-1; D is possibly TRBD1 (6 bases). The germline V gene encodes CDR1 DFQATT and CDR2 SNEGSKA (reference sequence). V dropped 8 bases and J dropped 9 bases, with 17 bases sitting between them. The CDR3 spans 12 residues. CDR3 nucleotides: TGCAGTACTGCGATACAGGGTAGTGAGCAGTTCTTC. Translating it yields CSTAIQGSEQFF.

The chain joins TRBV20-1 to TRBJ2-1, with TRBD2 matching over 10 bases. CDR1 and CDR2 from the germline V gene are DFQATT and SNEGSKA (reference sequence). This CDR3 is built from 17 residues. The junction had 13 bases not matched to a gene; V was cut back by 2 bases and J by 6 bases. The CDR3 nucleotides are TGCAGTGCTAGATCAACTAGCGGGGAGTTCTTCGGCAATGAGCAGTTCTTC. Amino acids: CSARSTSGEFFGNEQFF.

The J gene is TRBJ1-1, the V gene TRBV12-3 or TRBV12-4; maybe TRBD1 (5 bases). The CDR3 is made up of 16 amino acids. Trimming cost V 7 bases and J 1 base, with 19 bases left between them. CDR3 amino acids: CASTLEAGGRNTEAFF. CDR3 DNA sequence: TGTGCCAGCACCCTCGAGGCGGGGGGAAGGAACACTGAAGCTTTCTTT.

This clonotype has a handful of counts. The rearrangement uses TRBV29-1 and TRBJ1-2; no clear D gene. The CDR3 has 16 amino acids. Germline V gene sequence: CDR1 SQVTM, CDR2 ANQGSEA. V lost 7 bases, J lost 7 bases, and 28 bases lay in between. CDR3 loop: CSAENTLGMGSGGYTF. The CDR3 DNA reads TGCAGCGCCGAAAATACACTCGGGATGGGGAGTGGTGGCTACACCTTC.

This clonotype has more than one count but fewer than ten. The chain employs TRBV9 and TRBJ1-1; tentative D call: TRBD1 (5 bases). The CDR3 is made up of 14 amino acids. From germline, CDR1 is SGDLS and CDR2 YYNGEE. Trimming cost V 0 bases and J 3 bases, with 9 bases left between them. The CDR3 reads CASSVEGHHTEAFF. DNA for the CDR3: TGTGCCAGCAGCGTAGAGGGGCACCACACTGAAGCTTTCTTT.

This clonotype appeared a few times. This sequence joins TRBV21-1 and TRBJ1-2; the D call of TRBD1 is as the table states it, not checked on the DNA. TRBV21-1 is flagged as a pseudogene. The CDR3 is 15 residues long. The CDR3 here is CASSKVVGTGDGYTF. The DNA of the CDR3 is TGTGCCAGCAGCAAAGTCGTAGGGACAGGGGATGGCTACACCTTC.

This clonotype has a count of ten or more. The chain recombines TRBV27 with TRBJ2-3, with no clear D. The V gene lost 6 bases and the J gene lost 2 bases, with 15 bases spanning the gap. CDR1 and CDR2 (germline): MNHEY, SMNVEV (reference sequence). The CDR3 loop spans 15 amino acids. In nucleotides, the CDR3 is TGTGCCAGCAGACCAAGTAACAGCCACACAGATACGCAGTATTTT. Protein: CASRPSNSHTDTQYF.

For this clonotype: A read error may account for a junction end that differs from germline. The CDR3, as DNA: TGTGCCACGTCAAGACGAAACACAGATACGGAGTATTTT. The encoded protein is CATSRRNTDTEYF. V and J are TRBV12-3 or TRBV12-4 and TRBJ2-3; D ambiguous. The CDR3 contains 13 residues.

This clonotype was recorded at least ten times. The CDR3: CATSRDSQIEQFF. In nucleotides, the CDR3 is TGTGCCACCAGCAGAGATAGCCAGATCGAGCAGTTCTTC. This chain joins TRBV15 and TRBJ2-1, with D unresolved. The CDR3 extends over 13 amino acids. Germline CDR1 reads LNHNV; CDR2 reads YYDKDF (reference sequence). V dropped 0 bases and J dropped 10 bases, with 10 bases sitting between them.

This clonotype has at least ten counts. V usage is TRBV4-1 and J usage is TRBJ2-4, with D tentatively TRBD2 (5 bases). The CDR3 totals 17 residues. CDR1 and CDR2 from the germline V gene are MGHRA and YSYEKL. Trimming removed 1 base at V and 1 base at J, with 14 bases between. The CDR3 DNA follows: TGCGCCAGCAGCCAAGGGCTTAGAGGGTCGGCCAAAAACATTCAGTACTTC. It codes for CASSQGLRGSAKNIQYF.

The V call is TRBV12-3 or TRBV12-4, the J call TRBJ1-1, with 9 bases aligning to TRBD1. V lost 5 bases to trimming and J lost 11 bases; unmatched junction nucleotides: 12. The CDR3 length is 14 residues. The CDR3 spells CASSRQGVALWAFF. CDR3 DNA sequence: TGTGCCAGCAGTCGACAGGGGGTGGCGTTATGGGCTTTCTTT.

This clonotype was observed a handful of times. The chain links TRBV7-9 to TRBJ2-3; 7 bases agree with TRBD2. Germline CDR1 and CDR2: SEHNR and FQNEAQ (reference sequence). Losses at the gene ends were 4 bases for V and 0 bases for J; bases not matched to a gene: 10. This CDR3 region has 17 residues. The DNA for the CDR3 is TGTGCCAGCAGCTCCCGTTTAAAGCGGGAAAGCACAGATACGCAGTATTTT. It specifies CASSSRLKRESTDTQYF.

The V and J genes are TRBV5-1 and TRBJ2-4; a possible D gene is TRBD2 (7 bases). The CDR3 loop spans 13 amino acids. V was shortened by 6 bases and J by 6 bases, with 13 bases between the two germline ends. Germline V CDR1 and CDR2: SGHRS, YFSETQ. The CDR3 coding sequence is TGCGCCAGCACAGGGGCTAGCGGAAACATTCAGTACTTC. This gives the protein CASTGASGNIQYF. Full variable domain (rest looked up from reference TRBV5-1 and TRBJ2-4): KAGVTQTPRYLIKTRGQQVTLSCSPISGHRSVSWYQQTPGQGLQFLFEYFSETQRNKGNFPGRFSGRQFSNSRSEMNVSTLELGDSALYLCASTGASGNIQYFGAGTRLSVL.

Concerning this clonotype itself: The conserved phenylalanine or tryptophan normally closing the CDR3 is absent here, so this likely arose from a read error. The chain combines TRBV5-1 with TRBJ2-3; 7 nucleotides align to TRBD2. CDR1 SGHRS and CDR2 YFSETQ come from the germline V gene. The CDR3 spans 15 residues. V shed 5 bases, J shed 3 bases, and the junction held 9 bases outside the gene matches. CDR3 residues: CASRLLRGGTDTQYC. CDR3 sequence (DNA): TGCGCCAGCAGACTTCTGCGCGGGGGTACAGATACGCAGTATTGT.